This record covers a single T cell receptor beta chain. The target antigen is unknown. The data stem from a study of cytomegalovirus exposure and HLA in healthy donors. Looked up from germline, CDR1 is MNHEY and CDR2 is SMNVEV (reference sequence). Trimming removed 2 bases from V and 4 bases from J, with 11 bases in between. This CDR3 is 14 amino acids long. PCR involved 60 Vbeta and 13 Jbeta primers. Data came from immunoSEQ multiplex PCR; TCRdb stores just in-frame clones and leaves some out. This sample has roughly 110,000 clones, with around 77% found just once. Study observations and caveats: Cytomegalovirus status, reportedly, was diagnosed with high specificity and sensitivity by the classifier.

Source material: PBMCs. The sequence was collected from a woman in her twenties or thirties in good health and CMV-seropositive. The chain is built from TRBV27 and TRBJ1-1; weak D call: TRBD1 (5 bases). CDR3 in DNA: TGTGCCAGCAGTTTACGGGTAAGGGGCACTGAAGCTTTCTTT. This encodes CASSLRVRGTEAFF.